The 20 T cell receptor beta chains presented below share a single source sample, sequenced in a study of blood T cell repertoires in COVID-19. TCRdb keeps only in-frame clones here, not all; method: immunoSEQ multiplex PCR. Altogether about 120,000 clones are present, about four fifths being singletons, with the ten largest covering about 2.1%. Source material: peripheral blood. Every receptor here comes from a man aged 70-80 years with acute or convalescent COVID-19.

The V and J genes are TRBV19 and TRBJ2-7, with 10 bases matching TRBD1. The length of the CDR3 is 14 residues. Germline V gene lookup returns CDR1 LNHDA and CDR2 SQIVND (reference sequence). Trimming took 4 bases from V and 6 from J; bases not matched to a gene: 6. The CDR3 DNA reads as TGTGCCAGTAGTAAAGGACAGGGGGTATTCGAGCAGTACTTC. It is translated as CASSKGQGVFEQYF.

The chain is built from TRBV4-2 and TRBJ2-2, with 9 positions matching TRBD2. J gave up 4 bases and V 4 bases, and 7 bases lay outside the gene matches. Germline V lookup: CDR1 LGHNA, CDR2 YNFKEQ. The CDR3 sequence is 16 residues long. The CDR3 DNA sequence: TGTGCCAGCAGCCGTAGCGGGGGAAGGACCACCGGGGAGCTGTTTTTT. Translating it yields CASSRSGGRTTGELFF.

The V call is TRBV5-4, the J call TRBJ2-5; TRBD1 aligns across 12 bases. CDR1 is SGHNT and CDR2 is YYREEE in the germline V gene (reference sequence). This CDR3 has 14 residues. The V and J ends lost 4 bases and 5 bases, in that order; junction bases with no gene match: 3. For the CDR3, the DNA is TGTGCCAGCAGCGGGGACAGGGGGCTTGAGACCCAGTACTTC. Translating gives CASSGDRGLETQYF.

This clone was seen only once. The chain combines TRBV5-5 with TRBJ2-7; possibly TRBD1 for D (6 bases). Trimming took off 0 bases at V and 7 bases at J, with 14 bases between the two ends. This CDR3 spans 14 amino acids. CDR1 SGHKS and CDR2 YYEKEE come from the germline V gene (reference sequence). The CDR3 protein is CASSLGGHGLEQYF. The CDR3 DNA reads as TGTGCCAGCAGCTTGGGGGGACATGGCTTAGAGCAGTACTTC.

The chain carries TRBV7-3 and TRBJ1-6; D unresolved. Germline CDR1 is SGHTA and CDR2 is FQGTGA. This CDR3 is 14 amino acids long. V lost 2 bases, J lost 9 bases, and 11 bases lay in between. DNA for the CDR3: TGTGCCAGCAGCTTATCCCCTAAATTTTCACCCCTCCACTTT. Its translation: CASSLSPKFSPLHF.

Here the CDR3 reads CASSSETGSYGYTF. In DNA form, the CDR3 reads TGCGCCAGCAGCTCCGAGACAGGGAGCTATGGCTACACCTTC. The chain has TRBV5-1 and TRBJ1-2; 7 bases map to TRBD1. V shed 3 bases, J shed 4 bases, and the junction held 6 bases outside the gene matches. The CDR3 has 14 residues. In germline, CDR1 is SGHRS, CDR2 YFSETQ. Supplemented by reference TRBV5-1 and TRBJ1-2, the full variable domain reads KAGVTQTPRYLIKTRGQQVTLSCSPISGHRSVSWYQQTPGQGLQFLFEYFSETQRNKGNFPGRFSGRQFSNSRSEMNVSTLELGDSALYLCASSSETGSYGYTFGSGTRLTVV.

The chain is built from TRBV6-5 and TRBJ2-7, with 7 bases identical to TRBD1. The CDR3 is made up of 14 amino acids. J gave up 0 bases and V 9 bases, and 8 bases lay outside the gene matches. Germline CDR1 is MNHEY and CDR2 is SVGAGI. CDR3 coding DNA: TGTGCCAGAACAGGGGCGATATCCTCCTACGAGCAGTACTTC. It encodes CARTGAISSYEQYF.

The chain joins TRBV7-9 to TRBJ2-7; unclear D gene. Germline values: CDR1 SEHNR, CDR2 FQNEAQ (reference sequence). This CDR3 has 13 amino acids. V lost 5 bases and J lost 0, with 8 bases in between. The CDR3 DNA sequence: TGTGCCAGCAGCCGATATAGCTCCTACGAGCAGTACTTC. Translating gives CASSRYSSYEQYF.

This clone was detected many times. This chain joins TRBV7-3 and TRBJ1-1; 9 nucleotides agree with TRBD1. The junction had 16 bases not matched to a gene; V was cut back by 6 bases and J by 11 bases. This CDR3 spans 15 amino acids. Per germline, CDR1 SGHTA and CDR2 FQGTGA. CDR3 sequence (DNA): TGTGCCAGCAGACCCGACGGGACAGGGCCTTGGATGGCTTTCTTT. Its translation: CASRPDGTGPWMAFF.

This clone turned up a few times. V gene TRBV5-1 combines with J gene TRBJ2-3; TRBD2 aligns across 9 bases. The V gene's germline CDR1 is SGHRS and CDR2 YFSETQ. The V segment lost 2 bases and the J segment 3 bases; nucleotides outside the gene matches: 4. This CDR3 has 15 residues. The DNA for the CDR3 is TGCGCCAGCAGCTTTCGCGGGGGGGGGACAGATACGCAGTATTTT. Amino acids: CASSFRGGGTDTQYF.

The sample holds a few counts of this clone. V gene TRBV28 combines with J gene TRBJ1-1; D unresolved. The CDR3 extends over 16 amino acids. Trimming shortened V by 3 bases and J by 0 bases, and 14 bases separated the two germline ends. CDR1 and CDR2 from the germline V gene are MDHEN and SYDVKM. CDR3 bases: TGTGCCAGCAGTTTGTCAGATCTAGTCGTGAACACTGAAGCTTTCTTT. Translation: CASSLSDLVVNTEAFF. The full variable domain, its missing parts supplied by reference TRBV28 and TRBJ1-1, is DVKVTQSSRYLVKRTGEKVFLECVQDMDHENMFWYRQDPGLGLRLIYFSYDVKMKEKGDIPEGYSVSREKKERFSLILESASTNQTSMYLCASSLSDLVVNTEAFFGQGTRLTVV.

The V call is TRBV5-1, the J call TRBJ1-2; 8 nucleotides agree with TRBD1. With 4 bases clipped from V and 8 bases from J, the junction kept 7 bases outside the gene matches. Germline V lookup: CDR1 SGHRS, CDR2 YFSETQ. The CDR3 is 13 amino acids. CDR3 DNA sequence: TGCGCCAGCAGCCGACAGGGGAGAGAGGGCTACACCTTC. Translating gives CASSRQGREGYTF.

This chain uses TRBV11-3 with TRBJ1-2, with D maybe TRBD1 (5 bases). Trimming removed 2 bases from V and 7 bases from J, with 11 bases in between. The germline gives CDR1 SGHNT, CDR2 YENEEA. The CDR3 consists of 13 residues. CDR3 bases: TGTGCCAGCAGCTTATCAGGGAAGGGTGGCTACACCTTC. It yields the protein CASSLSGKGGYTF.

The rearrangement links TRBV6-2 or TRBV6-3 to TRBJ2-4; 10 bases are shared with TRBD1. With V trimmed by 5 bases and J by 1 base, 5 bases remained unmatched. The length of the CDR3 is 16 residues. Germline CDR1 is MNHEY and CDR2 is SVGEGT. The CDR3 reads CASSPRQGAAKNIQYF. The CDR3 DNA follows: TGTGCCAGCAGTCCCAGACAGGGGGCTGCCAAAAACATTCAGTACTTC.

Here the CDR3 reads CASSRGETQYF. CDR3 DNA: TGTGCCAGCAGTAGGGGCGAGACCCAGTACTTC. The V gene is TRBV5-6, the J gene TRBJ2-5; D might be TRBD1 (5 bases). This CDR3 comprises 11 residues. V lost 5 bases, J lost 5 bases, and 7 bases lay in between. The germline CDR1 and CDR2 sequences are SGHDT and YYEEEE.

The chain has TRBV6-2 or TRBV6-3 and TRBJ2-5; 12 bases agree with TRBD1. Germline V gene data show CDR1 as MNHEY and CDR2 as SVGEGT. This CDR3 comprises 14 residues. Losses at the gene ends were 2 bases for V and 7 bases for J; bases not matched to a gene: 2. The CDR3 DNA is TGTGCCAGCAGTTACGGGACAGGGGGCGCGACCCAGTACTTC. Amino acid sequence: CASSYGTGGATQYF.

The chain joins TRBV7-2 to TRBJ1-1; tentatively, D is TRBD1 (6 bases). CDR3 length: 14 residues. V was cut by 7 bases and J by 4 bases, with 16 bases left in between. The germline CDR1 and CDR2 sequences are SGHTA and FQGNSA. CDR3 DNA: TGTGCCAGCAAAGGGGGATCCGATGGCACTGAAGCTTTCTTT. Translated: CASKGGSDGTEAFF.

The chain uses TRBV5-1 and TRBJ2-7; 9 bases map to TRBD2. CDR1 and CDR2 (germline): SGHRS, YFSETQ. V shed 4 bases and J 1 base; nucleotides not matched to a gene: 6. CDR3 length: 15 residues. The CDR3 bases are TGCGCCAGCAGCGAGGCTAGCGGGGCGTCCTACGAGCAGTACTTC. Residues: CASSEASGASYEQYF.

As concerns this clone: At the DNA level, this CDR3 is encoded by other sequences in the same sample as well. J is TRBJ1-3 and V is TRBV19; D unclear. CDR1 is LNHDA, CDR2 SQIVND, per germline (reference sequence). Trimming cost V 9 bases and J 2 bases, with 8 bases left between them. The CDR3 is 12 amino acids. CDR3 nucleotides: TGTGCCAGCTCGGGAGCTGGAAACACCATATATTTT. This codes for CASSGAGNTIYF.

The chain links TRBV7-2 to TRBJ1-5; D gene uncertain. The CDR3 loop spans 13 amino acids. Trimming left V 0 bases short and J 5 bases short, with 5 bases between. The V gene's germline CDR1 is SGHTA and CDR2 FQGNSA. The CDR3 sequence is CASSLAIDQPQHF. Here the CDR3 DNA reads TGTGCCAGCAGCTTAGCCATTGATCAGCCCCAGCATTTT.